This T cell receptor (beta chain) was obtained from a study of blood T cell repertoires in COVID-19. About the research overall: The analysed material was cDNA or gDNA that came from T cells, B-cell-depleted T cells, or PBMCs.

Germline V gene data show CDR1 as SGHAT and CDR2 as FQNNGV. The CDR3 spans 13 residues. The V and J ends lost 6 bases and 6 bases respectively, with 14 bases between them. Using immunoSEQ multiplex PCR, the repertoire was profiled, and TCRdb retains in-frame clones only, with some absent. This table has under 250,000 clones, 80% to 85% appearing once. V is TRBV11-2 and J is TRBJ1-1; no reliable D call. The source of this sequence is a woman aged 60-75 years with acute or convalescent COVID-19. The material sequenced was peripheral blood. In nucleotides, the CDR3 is TGTGCCAGCAGGCAAAGTTGGGGAGCTGAAGCTTTCTTT. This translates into CASRQSWGAEAFF.